This T cell receptor (beta chain) was recovered during a study of blood T cell repertoires in COVID-19. Study-wide background: There were acute and convalescent COVID-19 samples, and they came from the United States, Italy and Spain. T cells, B-cell-depleted T cells, or PBMCs supplied cDNA or gDNA.

The CDR3 covers 17 residues. Looked up from germline, CDR1 is LNHDA and CDR2 is SQIVND (reference sequence). V lost 5 bases and J lost 3, with 20 bases in between. Per the original data handling: Using reference gene primer amplification, nucleated cell counts were estimated. Profiling relied on immunoSEQ multiplex PCR, and the TCRdb table lists in-frame clones only, not all of them. That table gives V, J and clone size, and the DNA gave D and trimming. Of tens of thousands of clones in the sample, roughly 83% were seen once. The TCR originated in a human donor in a cohort sampled during active COVID-19. The sequencing input was peripheral blood. V gene TRBV19 combines with J gene TRBJ1-5, with a weak D call TRBD1 (6 bases). CDR3 sequence (DNA): TGTGCCAGTAGTGCAGAACCCGGGACACGTAACAATCAGCCCCAGCATTTT. It yields the protein CASSAEPGTRNNQPQHF.